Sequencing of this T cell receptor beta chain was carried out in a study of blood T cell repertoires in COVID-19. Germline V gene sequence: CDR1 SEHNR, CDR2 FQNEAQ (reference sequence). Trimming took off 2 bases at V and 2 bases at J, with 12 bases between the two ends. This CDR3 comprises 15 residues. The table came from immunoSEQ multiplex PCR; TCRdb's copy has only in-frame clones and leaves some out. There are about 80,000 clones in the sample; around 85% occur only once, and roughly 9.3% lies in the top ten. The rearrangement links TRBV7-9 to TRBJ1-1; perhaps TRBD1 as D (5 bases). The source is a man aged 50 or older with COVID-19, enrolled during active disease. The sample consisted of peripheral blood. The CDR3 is CASSLMAGQNTEAFF. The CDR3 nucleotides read TGTGCCAGCAGCTTAATGGCAGGGCAAAACACTGAAGCTTTCTTT.